The 2 T cell receptor beta chains in this list originate from one sample, sequenced in a study of blood T cells in healthy people across ages. A J-beta primer mix and a sample-barcoded 5' primer were used in a second PCR of about 7 to 12 cycles. TCRdb reprocessed the 5' RACE reads with MiXCR, giving one entry per CDR3 protein. The data contain about 640,000 distinct CDR3 sequences, 58% of them singletons. Material for sequencing was blood. The origin of the receptors is a man in his 60s in good health.

This clonotype was recorded many times. The chain recombines TRBV29-1 with TRBJ2-1, with 11 bases fitting TRBD2. Unmatched junction bases numbered 4, after V lost 2 bases and J lost 10 bases. This CDR3 has 13 residues. Germline values: CDR1 SQVTM, CDR2 ANQGSEA. The CDR3 loop is CSVEKASGGEQFF. CDR3 nucleotide sequence: TGCAGCGTTGAAAAGGCTAGCGGGGGGGAGCAGTTCTTC.

CDR3 bases: TGTGCCAGCAGCTTTAGTGGGGGCACCCGGAGCCTAAATGAGCAGTTCTTC. Translated: CASSFSGGTRSLNEQFF. The genes are TRBV11-1 and TRBJ2-1, with D possibly matching TRBD1 (6 bases). The ends were cut back, 3 bases at V and 7 bases at J, with 22 bases in the middle. This CDR3 spans 17 amino acids. Germline loops: CDR1 SGHAT, CDR2 FQDESV (reference sequence).